This T cell receptor beta chain was captured in a study of blood T cell repertoires in COVID-19. Study-wide background: The origin of the acute and convalescent COVID-19 samples was the United States, Italy and Spain. Nucleic acid was either cDNA or gDNA, and it came from T cells, B-cell-depleted T cells, or PBMCs.

Study processing details: Scientists estimated how many nucleated cells there were by amplifying reference gene primers. Produced via immunoSEQ multiplex PCR; TCRdb's table is partial and in-frame only. V and J calls and clone size come straight from that table; D and trimming were deduced from the DNA. The sample gives some 120,000 clones, about 81% of which show up once; about 18% is in the top ten. There are many counts of this clone. The V gene end was trimmed by 4 bases and the J gene end by 6 bases; junction bases not matched to a gene: 7. CDR3 size: 14 residues. Germline V CDR1 and CDR2: LGHDT, YNNKEL (reference sequence).

This rearrangement joins TRBV3-1 (or the pseudogene TRBV3-2) to TRBJ1-2, with 8 nucleotides matching TRBD1. The sequenced material came from peripheral blood. The clonotype was recovered from a man aged 25-45 years with COVID-19, enrolled during active disease. CDR3 sequence (DNA): TGTGCCAGCAGCCCCCGGGACAGGTATCATGGCTACACCTTC. Translation: CASSPRDRYHGYTF.